A single T cell receptor (beta chain) is shown here with its context. These data come from a study of T cell changes during pregnancy in multiple sclerosis. Germline V gene data show CDR1 as SGHDN and CDR2 as FVKESK. J lost 6 bases, V lost 0 bases, and 5 bases had no gene match. This CDR3 contains 17 residues. Libraries were prepared by immunoSEQ multiplex PCR; TCRdb keeps only in-frame clonotypes and omits some of them. The repertoire has roughly 86,000 clones, around 92% of them found once; the top ten carry 2.6%. This rearrangement joins TRBV14 to TRBJ2-1, with 13 nucleotides matching TRBD2. Sequences were derived from peripheral blood, sampled in the first trimester of pregnancy. This clonotype was obtained from a female donor with multiple sclerosis, enrolled in a pregnancy study. CDR3 protein: CASSQELAGGGRNEQFF. CDR3 coding DNA: TGTGCCAGCAGCCAAGAACTAGCGGGAGGGGGGCGCAATGAGCAGTTCTTC.